This TCR beta chain was sequenced during a study of Ad26.COV2.S vaccination and SARS-CoV-2 variants. About the research overall: Doses of Ad26.COV2.S were injected into muscle once or twice, 56 days apart.

The method was immunoSEQ multiplex PCR; TCRdb's version includes in-frame clones alone and lacks a portion of them. In the table there are about 330,000 clones, 90% of which are singletons. Study-wide findings and caveats: Spike-specific TCR breadth ran higher among vaccine recipients than placebo recipients. Breadth of non-spike TCRs did not differ between vaccinees and placebo recipients.

J lost 6 bases, V lost 6 bases, and 6 bases had no gene match. The CDR3 is 14 amino acids. Germline V gene lookup returns CDR1 ENHRY and CDR2 SYGVKD. The treatment here: 15 to 20 received Ad26.COV2.S at low or high dose, single or two shots; roughly five received placebo; per-sample allocation not given. Sampling happened 63 days after the first vaccine or placebo injection. This clone was counted only a few times. Its antigen is currently unknown. J is TRBJ1-2 and V is TRBV10-3, with 11 bases aligning to TRBD1. The sample was peripheral blood, taken in a trial of Ad26.COV2.S vaccine versus placebo. The TCR was taken from a person aged 18-65 years who received the Ad26.COV2.S COVID-19 vaccine or a placebo. In DNA, the CDR3 is TGTGCCATCAGGGCGGGACAGGGGGTGAATGGCTACACCTTC. The encoded protein is CAIRAGQGVNGYTF.